One and the same sample provided the 24 T cell receptor beta chains below, sequenced in a study of brain T cells in children with intractable seizures. Time point reported: blood from clinic visit 5 months post-surgery; TSC patient then seizure free. Measured with immunoSEQ multiplex PCR; TCRdb has only the in-frame clones, and not every one. The data show about 340,000 clones, 85% to 95% seen once. The source was peripheral blood, collected approximately 5 months after surgery. The receptors were gathered from a boy under three years old with tuberous sclerosis and intractable seizures.

The chain combines TRBV13 with TRBJ1-5, with TRBD1 identical over 9 bases. With V trimmed by 3 bases and J by 11 bases, 5 bases remained unmatched. CDR1 is PRHDT, CDR2 FYEKMQ, per germline (reference sequence). This CDR3 is 13 amino acids long. DNA of the CDR3: TGTGCCAGCAGCTTCGGGACAGGGCAGACCCAGCATTTT. Translating gives CASSFGTGQTQHF.

The CDR3 reads CASSQVLQGNNEQFF. The CDR3 DNA follows: TGTGCCAGCAGCCAAGTGCTACAGGGAAACAATGAGCAGTTCTTC. J is TRBJ2-1 and V is TRBV14; a possible D gene is TRBD1 (6 bases). The V gene's germline CDR1 is SGHDN and CDR2 FVKESK. The V gene lost 1 base and the J gene lost 5 bases, with 12 bases spanning the gap. This CDR3 has 15 residues.

The V and J genes are TRBV5-1 and TRBJ1-5; D might be TRBD1 (5 bases). Germline V gene sequence: CDR1 SGHRS, CDR2 YFSETQ. The CDR3 totals 15 residues. V was cut by 3 bases and J by 5 bases, with 15 bases left in between. CDR3 sequence: CASSSNGGGDQPQHF. The CDR3 DNA reads as TGCGCCAGCAGCTCCAACGGGGGTGGAGATCAGCCCCAGCATTTT.

This clone showed up just once. The J gene is TRBJ2-5, the V gene TRBV6-6, with 9 bases that match TRBD2. Germline values: CDR1 MNHNY, CDR2 SVGAGI (reference sequence). The CDR3 runs to 14 residues. After removal of 6 bases from V and 0 bases from J, the junction contained 2 bases not matched to a gene. CDR3 DNA: TGTGCCAGCAGCCTAGCGGGGAACCAAGAGACCCAGTACTTC. Translating it yields CASSLAGNQETQYF.

This clone was counted once. This chain joins TRBV11-3 and TRBJ2-3; 11 bases map to TRBD2. The length of the CDR3 is 16 residues. V lost 5 bases to trimming and J lost 1 base; unmatched junction nucleotides: 5. Germline V CDR1 and CDR2: SGHNT, YENEEA. CDR3: CASSLTSGGGTDTQYF. The CDR3, as DNA: TGTGCCAGCAGCCTAACTAGCGGGGGTGGCACAGATACGCAGTATTTT.

The chain uses TRBV5-6 and TRBJ1-5; 7 bases line up with TRBD1. The CDR3 consists of 16 residues. V gave up 0 bases and J gave up 4 bases; unmatched junction bases: 7. Germline V gene lookup returns CDR1 SGHDT and CDR2 YYEEEE. The CDR3 region has the DNA TGTGCCAGCAGCTTGGCAGGGGACAGACTAAATCAGCCCCAGCATTTT. Residues: CASSLAGDRLNQPQHF.

This chain uses TRBV4-1 with TRBJ2-1; tentatively, D is TRBD1 (6 bases). This CDR3 contains 15 residues. The germline gives CDR1 MGHRA, CDR2 YSYEKL. V was trimmed by 1 base and J by 9 bases, leaving 16 bases between them. In DNA, the CDR3 is TGCGCCAGCAGCCAAGTCAGGGGAACGACAGGTGAGCAGTTCTTC. It translates to CASSQVRGTTGEQFF.

The chain employs TRBV3-1 (or the pseudogene TRBV3-2) and TRBJ1-2; the D gene is possibly TRBD1 (6 bases). The CDR3 covers 14 residues. From germline, CDR1 is LGHDT and CDR2 YNNKEL (reference sequence). The V end was cut by 1 base, the J end by 4 bases, with 10 bases between. This CDR3 reads CASSQGTGIYGYTF. In DNA form, the CDR3 reads TGTGCCAGCAGCCAAGGTACAGGGATCTATGGCTACACCTTC.

The chain carries TRBV2 and TRBJ1-4, with 9 bases matching TRBD1. The germline gives CDR1 SNHLY, CDR2 FYNNEI. V trimming: 6 bases; J trimming: 0 bases; junction bases outside the gene matches: 2. This CDR3 region has 15 residues. The CDR3: CASSRQGATNEKLFF. DNA of the CDR3: TGTGCCAGCAGCCGACAGGGGGCAACTAATGAAAAACTGTTTTTT.

The chain is built from TRBV30 and TRBJ1-2, with D unresolved. Germline V gene sequence: CDR1 GTSNPN, CDR2 SVGIG (reference sequence). V shed 0 bases and J shed 5 bases, with 13 bases lying between them. The CDR3 has 14 amino acids. In DNA form, the CDR3 reads TGTGCCTGGAGTGTACGCTGGGGAAAGTATGGCTACACCTTC. It codes for CAWSVRWGKYGYTF.

Many counts were recorded for this clone. The genes are TRBV2 and TRBJ2-7; no clear D gene. CDR1 and CDR2 (germline): SNHLY, FYNNEI. The CDR3 consists of 13 residues. V lost 8 bases to trimming and J lost 5 bases, with 16 bases between them. CDR3: CASSPHGGNEQYF. The DNA for the CDR3 is TGTGCCAGCTCACCCCACGGTGGCAACGAGCAGTACTTC. Full variable domain (missing parts from reference TRBV2 and TRBJ2-7): EPEVTQTPSHQVTQMGQEVILRCVPISNHLYFYWYRQILGQKVEFLVSFYNNEISEKSEIFDDQFSVERPDGSNFTLKIRSTKLEDSAMYFCASSPHGGNEQYFGPGTRLTVT.

The chain couples TRBV6-5 to TRBJ2-1; a possible D gene is TRBD2 (6 bases). V was cut by 1 base and J by 6 bases, with 10 bases left in between. CDR1 is MNHEY, CDR2 SVGAGI, per germline. The CDR3 extends over 14 amino acids. CDR3 region: CASSYLQGGNEQFF. The CDR3 DNA follows: TGTGCCAGCAGTTACTTGCAGGGAGGCAATGAGCAGTTCTTC.

The CDR3 sequence: CASSLSAIGRPETQYF. CDR3 sequence (DNA): TGTGCCAGCAGCTTATCAGCTATAGGCCGCCCAGAGACCCAGTACTTC. J is TRBJ2-5 and V is TRBV11-2, with no clear D. The CDR3 loop spans 16 amino acids. Germline CDR1 is SGHAT and CDR2 is FQNNGV. V lost 2 bases and J 4 bases, leaving 17 bases between the germline ends.

The chain joins TRBV11-3 to TRBJ2-1; no firm D call. This CDR3 comprises 14 residues. The V end was cut by 3 bases, the J end by 3 bases, with 9 bases between. CDR1 SGHNT and CDR2 YENEEA come from the germline V gene. CDR3 loop: CASSFGSLYNEQFF. CDR3 in DNA: TGTGCCAGCAGCTTTGGCAGCCTCTACAATGAGCAGTTCTTC.

The chain recombines TRBV27 with TRBJ1-2; the match to TRBD1 covers 7 bases. Unmatched junction bases numbered 9, after V lost 3 bases and J lost 8 bases. The germline gives CDR1 MNHEY, CDR2 SMNVEV (reference sequence). The length of the CDR3 is 14 residues. CDR3 residues: CASSFLQGVRGYTF. DNA for the CDR3: TGTGCCAGCAGTTTCTTGCAGGGGGTCAGGGGCTACACCTTC.

The table lists this clone with a count of one. The J gene is TRBJ2-7, the V gene TRBV7-9; tentatively, D is TRBD1 (6 bases). The V gene lost 5 bases and the J gene lost 4 bases, with 12 bases spanning the gap. CDR1 is SEHNR, CDR2 FQNEAQ, per germline (reference sequence). This CDR3 spans 13 amino acids. DNA for the CDR3: TGTGCCAGCAGCGAGTATACAGGGTACGAGCAGTACTTC. As protein: CASSEYTGYEQYF.

The gene calls are TRBV29-1 and TRBJ1-1, with unresolved D. Germline V gives CDR1 SQVTM, CDR2 ANQGSEA. Trimming stripped 7 bases from V and 2 bases from J, with 11 bases between. This CDR3 has 12 amino acids. The CDR3 DNA reads as TGCAGCGACCTAGGCCATAACACTGAAGCTTTCTTT. This encodes CSDLGHNTEAFF.

The chain combines TRBV5-6 with TRBJ2-5; possible D gene TRBD1, 5 bases. Germline CDR1 reads SGHDT; CDR2 reads YYEEEE. The length of the CDR3 is 13 residues. V was trimmed by 3 bases and J by 2 bases, leaving 8 bases between them. The CDR3 loop reads CASSWGGQETQYF. The CDR3 nucleotides read TGTGCCAGCAGCTGGGGCGGACAAGAGACCCAGTACTTC.

The CDR3 reads CATSDRTGLTDTQYF. CDR3 nucleotide sequence: TGTGCCACCAGTGATCGGACAGGACTCACAGATACGCAGTATTTT. The chain links TRBV24-1 to TRBJ2-3; 7 bases line up with TRBD1. The CDR3 has 15 amino acids. From germline, CDR1 is KGHDR and CDR2 SFDVKD. V was clipped by 3 bases and J by 2 bases; unmatched bases: 4.

J is TRBJ1-2 and V is TRBV6-6, with TRBD1 identical over 12 bases. Germline CDR1 is MNHNY and CDR2 is SVGAGI (reference sequence). The J segment lost 4 bases and the V segment lost 4 bases, leaving 4 bases of the junction unmatched. The CDR3 loop spans 15 amino acids. CDR3: CASSSGTGGSYGYTF. CDR3 DNA: TGTGCCAGCAGTTCCGGGACAGGGGGCTCCTATGGCTACACCTTC.

This clone was counted a single time. CDR3 region: CASSLAWGQVNYGYTF. CDR3 bases: TGTGCCAGCAGCTTGGCCTGGGGTCAGGTTAACTATGGCTACACCTTC. The chain links TRBV5-6 to TRBJ1-2; D call uncertain. V lost 0 bases to trimming and J lost 1 base, with 13 bases between them. Per the germline V gene, CDR1 is SGHDT and CDR2 is YYEEEE. The CDR3 runs 16 residues.

The rearrangement joins TRBV7-2 to TRBJ2-1, with 11 nucleotides matching TRBD2. V trimming: 3 bases; J trimming: 10 bases; junction bases outside the gene matches: 8. CDR3 size: 15 residues. Looked up from germline, CDR1 is SGHTA and CDR2 is FQGNSA. The CDR3 nucleotides read TGTGCCAGCAGCTTTAGGGAGGCTAGCGGGGGGGAGCAGTTCTTC. Its protein is CASSFREASGGEQFF.

This clone was recorded a few times. V and J are TRBV7-3 and TRBJ2-2, with 16 nucleotides matching TRBD2. V dropped 4 bases and J dropped 5; count of bases not matched to a gene: 7. The CDR3 loop spans 18 amino acids. The germline V gene encodes CDR1 SGHTA and CDR2 FQGTGA. The CDR3 protein is CASSWGTSGRVRTGELFF. CDR3 bases: TGTGCCAGCAGCTGGGGGACTAGCGGGAGGGTAAGGACCGGGGAGCTGTTTTTT.

The chain carries TRBV5-6 and TRBJ1-2; TRBD1 aligns across 9 bases. The V segment lost 3 bases and the J segment 3 bases; nucleotides outside the gene matches: 6. This CDR3 has 15 residues. Germline-derived CDR1 and CDR2 are SGHDT and YYEEEE. For the CDR3, the DNA is TGTGCCAGCAGCTGGTGGGACAGGGATTACTATGGCTACACCTTC. This encodes CASSWWDRDYYGYTF.